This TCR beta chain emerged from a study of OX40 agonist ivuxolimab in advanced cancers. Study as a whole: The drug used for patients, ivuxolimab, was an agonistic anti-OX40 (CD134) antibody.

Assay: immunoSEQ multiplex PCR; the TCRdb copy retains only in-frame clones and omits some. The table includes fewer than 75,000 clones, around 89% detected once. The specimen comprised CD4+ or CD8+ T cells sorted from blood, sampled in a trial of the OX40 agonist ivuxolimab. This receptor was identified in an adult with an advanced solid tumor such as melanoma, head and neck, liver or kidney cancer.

The CDR3 loop is CASRGKRIMNTGELFF. As DNA, the CDR3 is TGTGCCAGTAGAGGAAAGCGAATCATGAACACCGGGGAGCTGTTTTTT. The chain has TRBV19 and TRBJ2-2, with unresolved D. CDR1 is LNHDA, CDR2 SQIVND, per germline (reference sequence). V lost 6 bases and J lost 1, with 15 bases in between. The CDR3 is 16 amino acids.